The 15 T cell receptor beta chains given below trace back to one sample, sequenced in a study of T cells in Graves' hyperthyroidism and ophthalmopathy. TCR beta CDR3 regions were amplified from RNA. HTBI primers were employed in a first-round RT-PCR of the TCR CDR3. TCRdb reprocessed the multiplex PCR reads with MiXCR, giving one entry per CDR3 protein. The top ten clones hold around 50% of a sample with about 210,000 distinct CDR3 sequences, about a sixth of them seen once. Sequenced material: blood. The origin of the receptors is a man aged 45-65 years with Graves' hyperthyroidism.

This clonotype was observed once. The chain couples TRBV12-3 or TRBV12-4 to TRBJ2-1; possible D gene TRBD1, 5 bases. The CDR3 extends over 13 amino acids. V was pared by 11 bases and J by 2 bases, with 13 bases between. The CDR3: CAAGANPYNEQFF. As DNA, the CDR3 is TGTGCCGCTGGGGCAAATCCCTACAATGAGCAGTTCTTC.

This clonotype was counted at least ten times. The chain has TRBV5-1 and TRBJ2-7; D gene unclear. From germline, CDR1 is SGHRS and CDR2 YFSETQ. This CDR3 is built from 14 residues. The V end was cut by 1 base, the J end by 3 bases, with 11 bases between. This chain's CDR3 is CASSLSVEFYEQYF. For the CDR3, the DNA is TGCGCCAGCAGCTTGTCGGTAGAATTCTACGAGCAGTACTTC.

CDR3 coding DNA: TGTGCCAGCAGTTCGACTAGCATGGCCATTCAGTACTTC. Translation: CASSSTSMAIQYF. The chain has TRBV6-2 or TRBV6-3 and TRBJ2-4; 7 nucleotides align to TRBD2. Germline V lookup: CDR1 MNHEY, CDR2 SVGEGT. This CDR3 is 13 amino acids long. V was clipped by 4 bases and J by 9 bases; unmatched bases: 6.

This clonotype was seen ten or more times. The V call is TRBV6-2 or TRBV6-3, the J call TRBJ2-5, with TRBD1 matching over 7 bases. V dropped 4 bases and J dropped 5; count of bases not matched to a gene: 7. The CDR3 consists of 14 residues. Germline-derived CDR1 and CDR2 are MNHEY and SVGEGT. CDR3 coding DNA: TGTGCCAGCAGTTCGTACAGGGGCAGGGAGACCCAGTACTTC. Translation gives CASSSYRGRETQYF.

This clonotype has ten or more counts. The chain carries TRBV20-1 and TRBJ2-7, with 11 bases that match TRBD2. V gave up 1 base and J gave up 5 bases; unmatched junction bases: 7. Germline lookup yields CDR1 DFQATT and CDR2 SNEGSKA (reference sequence). The CDR3 contains 15 residues. For the CDR3, the DNA is TGCAGTGCTAGAGTAGGTAGCGGGAGGGCCGACGAGCAGTACTTC. Translated: CSARVGSGRADEQYF.

The chain is built from TRBV7-6 and TRBJ1-2, with D perhaps TRBD1 (5 bases). The CDR3 extends over 12 amino acids. Between the trimmed V and J ends, which lost 5 bases and 7 bases, there was a span of 11 bases. CDR1 SGHVS and CDR2 FNYEAQ come from the germline V gene. The CDR3 protein is CASSQGNSGYTF. DNA of the CDR3: TGTGCCAGCAGCCAGGGAAATAGTGGCTACACCTTC.

In this sample, this clonotype turned up many times. The V gene is TRBV7-9, the J gene TRBJ2-1; 7 nucleotides align to TRBD2. Trimming took 1 base from V and 9 from J; bases not matched to a gene: 9. This CDR3 spans 15 amino acids. CDR1 is SEHNR and CDR2 is FQNEAQ in the germline V gene (reference sequence). CDR3 DNA sequence: TGTGCCAGCAGCTTAGTATGGGACTATCCAATTGAGCAGTTCTTC. This codes for CASSLVWDYPIEQFF. Based on the CDR3 plus reference TRBV7-9 and TRBJ2-1, the full variable domain is DTGVSQNPRHKITKRGQNVTFRCDPISEHNRLYWYRQTLGQGPEFLTYFQNEAQLEKSRLLSDRFSAERPKGSFSTLEIQRTEQGDSAMYLCASSLVWDYPIEQFFGPGTRLTVL.

The table lists this clonotype with a few counts. The V call is TRBV5-1, the J call TRBJ2-5, with 12 bases lining up with TRBD2. Germline CDR1 SGHRS, CDR2 YFSETQ. The CDR3 contains 16 residues. V gave up 4 bases and J gave up 2 bases; unmatched junction bases: 6. For the CDR3, the DNA is TGCGCCAGCAGCCCCCTGACTAGCGGGAGTCAAGAGACCCAGTACTTC. Residues: CASSPLTSGSQETQYF.

The rearrangement links TRBV10-3 to TRBJ2-3, with 7 bases lining up with TRBD2. Germline loops: CDR1 ENHRY, CDR2 SYGVKD. The CDR3 length is 20 residues. The V gene end was trimmed by 0 bases and the J gene end by 1 base; junction bases not matched to a gene: 16. The CDR3 spells CAISESRGVSGGVGTDTQYF. CDR3 in DNA: TGTGCCATCAGTGAGTCGAGGGGTGTTTCGGGGGGAGTCGGCACAGATACGCAGTATTTT.

This clonotype was counted ten times or more. The chain uses TRBV20-1 and TRBJ2-7, with TRBD1 matching over 9 bases. CDR3 size: 14 residues. Germline-derived CDR1 and CDR2 are DFQATT and SNEGSKA (reference sequence). The V segment lost 2 bases and the J segment 4 bases; nucleotides outside the gene matches: 6. CDR3 nucleotide sequence: TGCAGTGCTAGACCGGGACAGGGAACTTACGAGCAGTACTTC. This translates into CSARPGQGTYEQYF.

This clonotype was seen ten or more times. The chain combines TRBV5-1 with TRBJ2-1; 11 nucleotides line up with TRBD2. The CDR3 loop spans 15 amino acids. CDR1 and CDR2 from the germline V gene are SGHRS and YFSETQ. The V and J ends lost 4 bases and 7 bases, in that order; junction bases with no gene match: 7. CDR3 region: CASSTGLAVVNEQFF. The CDR3 bases are TGCGCCAGCAGCACGGGACTAGCGGTGGTTAATGAGCAGTTCTTC.

The table lists this clonotype with a few counts. The rearrangement joins TRBV7-6 to TRBJ2-5; TRBD1 might be the D (7 bases). The V gene's germline CDR1 is SGHVS and CDR2 FNYEAQ. This CDR3 region has 14 residues. The ends were cut back, 5 bases at V and 2 bases at J, with 12 bases in the middle. The CDR3, as DNA: TGTGCCAGCAGCCCCCAGGGGGGTCAAGAGACCCAGTACTTC. This gives the protein CASSPQGGQETQYF.

This clonotype was observed many times. J is TRBJ1-2 and V is TRBV18, with D uncertain. The CDR3 contains 15 residues. Germline CDR1 is KGHSH and CDR2 is LQKENI. Deletions cut 3 bases from V and 5 bases from J, with 16 bases between. The CDR3 region has the DNA TGTGCCAGCTCACCCGGACGGAGCCTGATGTATGGCTACACCTTC. Its protein product is CASSPGRSLMYGYTF.

This clonotype showed up just a few times. This chain uses TRBV7-2 with TRBJ1-2; D is possibly TRBD1 (5 bases). The CDR3 totals 14 residues. Germline V gene sequence: CDR1 SGHTA, CDR2 FQGNSA. Trimming stripped 1 base from V and 4 bases from J, with 10 bases between. The CDR3: CASSLVLGVYGYTF. In DNA form, the CDR3 reads TGTGCCAGCAGCTTAGTGCTGGGGGTCTATGGCTACACCTTC. The full variable domain, with the rest looked up from reference TRBV7-2 and TRBJ1-2, is GAGVSQSPSNKVTEKGKDVELRCDPISGHTALYWYRQSLGQGLEFLIYFQGNSAPDKSGLPSDRFSAERTGGSVSTLTIQRTQQEDSAVYLCASSLVLGVYGYTFGSGTRLTVV.

Many counts were recorded for this clonotype. The chain joins TRBV28 to TRBJ2-5, with 11 bases aligning to TRBD1. There are 16 residues in the CDR3. The germline gives CDR1 MDHEN, CDR2 SYDVKM. J was trimmed by 5 bases and V by 2 bases; bases with no gene match: 7. The CDR3 protein is CASSLPLGQGVETQYF. The CDR3 nucleotides are TGTGCCAGCAGTTTACCCTTGGGACAGGGGGTTGAGACCCAGTACTTC.